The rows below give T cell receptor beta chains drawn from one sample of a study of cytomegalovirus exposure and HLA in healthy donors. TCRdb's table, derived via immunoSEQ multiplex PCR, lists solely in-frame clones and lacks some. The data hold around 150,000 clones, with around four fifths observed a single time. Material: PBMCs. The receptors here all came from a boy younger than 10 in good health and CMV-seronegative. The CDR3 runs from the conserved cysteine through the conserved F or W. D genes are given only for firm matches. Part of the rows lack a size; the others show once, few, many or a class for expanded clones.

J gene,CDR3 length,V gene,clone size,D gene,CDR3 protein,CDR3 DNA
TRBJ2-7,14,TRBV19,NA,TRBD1,CASSSRQGTREQYF,TGTGCCAGTAGTTCTCGACAGGGCACGAGGGAGCAGTACTTC
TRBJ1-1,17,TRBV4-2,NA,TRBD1,CASSQDGPWTGGTEAFF,TGTGCCAGCAGCCAAGATGGGCCCTGGACAGGGGGAACTGAAGCTTTCTTT
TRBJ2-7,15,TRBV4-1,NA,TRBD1,CASSQEGQGVHEQYF,TGCGCCAGCAGCCAAGAAGGACAGGGGGTTCACGAGCAGTACTTC
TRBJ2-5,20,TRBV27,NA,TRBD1,CASIDRQGRNRGHGEETQYF,TGTGCCAGCATCGATCGTCAGGGGAGAAACAGGGGGCATGGGGAAGAGACCCAGTACTTC
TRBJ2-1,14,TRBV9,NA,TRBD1,CASTGTGGGGEQFF,TGTGCCAGCACGGGGACAGGAGGTGGGGGTGAGCAGTTCTTC
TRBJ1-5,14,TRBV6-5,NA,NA,CASNPFRAHQPQHF,TGTGCCAGCAACCCCTTCAGGGCGCACCAGCCCCAGCATTTT
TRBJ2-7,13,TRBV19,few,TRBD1,CASSLGQGKEQYF,TGTGCCAGTAGCCTGGGACAGGGTAAAGAGCAGTACTTC
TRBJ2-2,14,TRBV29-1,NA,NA,CSVEWGKNTGELFF,TGCAGCGTTGAGTGGGGCAAAAACACCGGGGAGCTGTTTTTT
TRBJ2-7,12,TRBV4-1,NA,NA,CASSHAPHEQYF,TGCGCCAGCAGCCATGCGCCCCACGAGCAGTACTTC
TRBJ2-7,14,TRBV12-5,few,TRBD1,CASGFPGQVLVQYF,TGTGCTAGTGGATTCCCGGGACAGGTCCTCGTGCAGTACTTC
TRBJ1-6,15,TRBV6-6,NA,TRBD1,CASSSPGQGDSPLHF,TGTGCCAGCAGTTCCCCGGGACAGGGGGATTCACCCCTCCACTTT
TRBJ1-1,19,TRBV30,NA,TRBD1,CAYSRARTGTGILGTEAFF,TGTGCCTATTCCCGGGCCCGCACCGGGACAGGGATCTTAGGCACTGAAGCTTTCTTT
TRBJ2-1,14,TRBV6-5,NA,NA,CASTAGVPQNEQFF,TGTGCCAGCACCGCCGGCGTTCCACAGAATGAGCAGTTCTTC
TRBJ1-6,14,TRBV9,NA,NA,CASSVDSFNSPLHF,TGTGCCAGCAGCGTAGACAGCTTTAATTCACCCCTCCACTTT
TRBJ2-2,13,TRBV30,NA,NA,CAWSVRDGGELFF,TGTGCCTGGAGTGTACGAGATGGCGGGGAGCTGTTTTTT
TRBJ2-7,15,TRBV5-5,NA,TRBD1,CASSPGTGGNYEQYF,TGTGCCAGCAGCCCGGGGACAGGGGGCAACTACGAGCAGTACTTC
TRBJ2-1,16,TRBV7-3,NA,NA,CASSLIALSSYNEQFF,TGTGCCAGCAGCTTAATAGCCCTTTCCTCCTACAATGAGCAGTTCTTC
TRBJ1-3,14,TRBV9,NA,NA,CASSVEPMGNTIYF,TGTGCCAGCAGCGTAGAGCCGATGGGAAACACCATATATTTT
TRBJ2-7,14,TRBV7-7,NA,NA,CASSSRDRSTGQYF,TGTGCCAGCAGCTCTAGAGACAGGTCGACGGGACAGTACTTC
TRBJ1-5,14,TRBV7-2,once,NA,CASSPTGGAQPQHF,TGTGCCAGCAGCCCCACGGGGGGAGCGCAGCCCCAGCATTTT
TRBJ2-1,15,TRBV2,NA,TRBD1,CASSAGQGAPNEQFF,TGTGCCAGCAGTGCGGGACAGGGGGCGCCCAATGAGCAGTTCTTC
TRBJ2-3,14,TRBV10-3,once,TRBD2,CAIRTSGGTDTQYF,TGTGCCATCAGGACTAGCGGGGGCACAGATACGCAGTATTTT
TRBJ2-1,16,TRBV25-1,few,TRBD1,CASSEFLGQANNEQFF,TGTGCCAGCAGTGAATTTTTGGGACAGGCAAACAATGAGCAGTTCTTC
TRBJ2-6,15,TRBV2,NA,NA,CARGGASSGANVLTF,TGTGCCAGAGGAGGGGCAAGCTCTGGGGCCAACGTCCTGACTTTC
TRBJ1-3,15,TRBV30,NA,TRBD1,CAWNEPGGPGNTIYF,TGTGCCTGGAACGAACCAGGGGGCCCTGGAAACACCATATATTTT
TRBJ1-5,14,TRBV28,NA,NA,CASSLHYSNQPQHF,TGTGCCAGCAGTTTACACTATAGCAATCAGCCCCAGCATTTT
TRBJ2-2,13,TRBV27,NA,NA,CASSSNRAGELFF,TGTGCCAGCAGCTCTAACAGGGCCGGGGAGCTGTTTTTT
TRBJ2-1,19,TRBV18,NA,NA,CASSPLQGGCWFCFDEQFF,TGTGCCAGCTCACCACTTCAGGGTGGTTGTTGGTTTTGCTTCGATGAGCAGTTCTTC
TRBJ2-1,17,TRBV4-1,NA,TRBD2,CASSQEYQREDHNEQFF,TGCGCCAGCAGCCAAGAGTATCAGCGGGAGGACCACAATGAGCAGTTCTTC
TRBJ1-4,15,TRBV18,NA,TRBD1,CASSPRQGSNEKLFF,TGTGCCAGCTCACCACGACAGGGCAGTAATGAAAAACTGTTTTTT
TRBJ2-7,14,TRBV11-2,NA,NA,CASSWGDRAYEQYF,TGTGCCAGCAGCTGGGGGGACAGAGCCTACGAGCAGTACTTC
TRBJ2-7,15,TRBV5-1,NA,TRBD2,CASRGLAGGQLEQYF,TGCGCCAGCAGAGGACTAGCGGGAGGGCAGCTCGAGCAGTACTTC
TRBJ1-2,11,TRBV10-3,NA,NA,CAISEGSGYTF,TGTGCCATCAGTGAGGGGAGTGGCTACACCTTC
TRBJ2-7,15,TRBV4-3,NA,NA,CASSQAATDSYEQYF,TGCGCCAGCAGCCAAGCGGCGACTGACTCCTACGAGCAGTACTTC
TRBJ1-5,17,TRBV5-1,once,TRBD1,CASSLAVTGAETDTQHF,TGCGCCAGCAGCTTGGCCGTGACAGGGGCTGAGACAGATACGCAGCATTTT
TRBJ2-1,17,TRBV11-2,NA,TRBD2,CASSLLNSGRAVDEQFF,TGTGCCAGCAGCTTATTAAATAGCGGGAGGGCCGTCGATGAGCAGTTCTTC
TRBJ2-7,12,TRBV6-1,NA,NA,CASRDGGYEQYF,TGTGCCAGCAGGGACGGGGGTTACGAGCAGTACTTC
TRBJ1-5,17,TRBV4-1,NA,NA,CASSQGLMGRENQPQHF,TGCGCCAGCAGCCAAGGTTTGATGGGCAGGGAAAATCAGCCCCAGCATTTT
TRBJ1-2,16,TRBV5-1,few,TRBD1,CASSWGTGWGDYGYTF,TGCGCCAGCAGCTGGGGGACAGGATGGGGCGACTATGGCTACACCTTC
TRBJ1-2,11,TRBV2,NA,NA,CASRPEGGYTF,TGTGCCAGCAGACCCGAGGGCGGCTACACCTTC
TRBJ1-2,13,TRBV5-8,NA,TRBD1,CASSFRGPYGYTF,TGTGCCAGCAGCTTCAGGGGGCCCTATGGCTACACCTTC
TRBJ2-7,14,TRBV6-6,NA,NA,CASSRARGLYEQYF,TGTGCCAGCAGCCGAGCACGAGGGCTCTACGAGCAGTACTTC
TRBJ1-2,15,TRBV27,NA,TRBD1,CASTPGGRGRYGYTF,TGTGCCAGCACCCCGGGTGGCAGGGGGCGATACGGCTACACCTTC
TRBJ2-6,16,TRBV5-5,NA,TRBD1,CASREDRASSGNVLTF,TGTGCCAGCAGAGAGGACAGGGCCAGCTCCGGCAACGTCCTGACTTTC
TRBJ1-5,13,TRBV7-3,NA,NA,CASSLSLGQPQHF,TGTGCCAGCAGCTTAAGTCTTGGCCAGCCCCAGCATTTT
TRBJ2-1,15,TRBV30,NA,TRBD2,CAWSRTSGPYNEQFF,TGTGCCTGGAGTAGGACTAGCGGACCCTACAATGAGCAGTTCTTC
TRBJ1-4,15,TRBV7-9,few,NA,CASSFSEATNEKLFF,TGTGCCAGCAGCTTTTCGGAGGCAACTAATGAAAAACTGTTTTTT